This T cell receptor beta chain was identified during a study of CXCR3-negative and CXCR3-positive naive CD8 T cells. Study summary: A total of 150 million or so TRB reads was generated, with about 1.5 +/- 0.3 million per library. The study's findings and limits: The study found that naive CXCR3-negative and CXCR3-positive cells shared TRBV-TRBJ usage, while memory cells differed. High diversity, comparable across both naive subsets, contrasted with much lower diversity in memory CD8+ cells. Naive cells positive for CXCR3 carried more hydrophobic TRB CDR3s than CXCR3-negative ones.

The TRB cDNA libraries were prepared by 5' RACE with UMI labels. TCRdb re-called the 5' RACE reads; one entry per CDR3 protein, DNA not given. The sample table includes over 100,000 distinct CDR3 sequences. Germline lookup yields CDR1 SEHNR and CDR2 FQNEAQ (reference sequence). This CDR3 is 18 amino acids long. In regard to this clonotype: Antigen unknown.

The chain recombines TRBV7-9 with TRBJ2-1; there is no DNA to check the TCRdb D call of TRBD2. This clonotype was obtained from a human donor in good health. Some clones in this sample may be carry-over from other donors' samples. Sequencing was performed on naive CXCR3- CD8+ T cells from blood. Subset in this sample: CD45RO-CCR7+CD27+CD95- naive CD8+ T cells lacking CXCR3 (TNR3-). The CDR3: CASSLEGGAGLTYNEQFF. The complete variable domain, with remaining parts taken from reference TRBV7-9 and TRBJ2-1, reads DTGVSQNPRHKITKRGQNVTFRCDPISEHNRLYWYRQTLGQGPEFLTYFQNEAQLEKSRLLSDRFSAERPKGSFSTLEIQRTEQGDSAMYLCASSLEGGAGLTYNEQFFGPGTRLTVL.